This TCR beta chain was retrieved from a study of T cell responses to AZD1222 COVID-19 vaccine. This CDR3 region has 13 residues. Germline CDR1 reads SEHNR; CDR2 reads FQNEAQ (reference sequence). V was pared by 3 bases and J by 7 bases, with 9 bases between. Study-level findings and limits: Across the whole spike, CD4 TCRs peaked at regions 160-218 and 743-854. Donors, mostly white British, included more females; clonal diversity was possibly underestimated. Variant regions that are unmutated are reportedly the target of nearly half of spike-specific TCRs. All repertoire sampling was performed exclusively after the peak T cell response.

Comment on this clone: The antigen remains undetermined.

Clones were read by immunoSEQ multiplex PCR, and TCRdb kept only the in-frame ones, dropping some. The sample has 65,000 to 85,000 clones, about nine tenths seen once. This chain connects TRBV7-9 to TRBJ1-4, with D perhaps matching TRBD1 (6 bases). The clonotype comes from an adult who received the MenACWY meningococcal vaccine as a control. This specimen was peripheral blood, taken 28 days after the second dose of the MenACWY control vaccine. The CDR3 loop reads CASSLGTSEKLFF. As DNA, the CDR3 is TGTGCCAGCAGCTTGGGGACATCTGAAAAACTGTTTTTT.